One and the same sample provided the 21 T cell receptor beta chains below, sequenced in a study of blood T cells in healthy people across ages. A second roughly 6 to 12 cycle PCR used barcoded and J-beta primers. TCRdb re-derived calls from the 5' RACE reads in MiXCR, one entry per CDR3 protein. The table includes more than 500,000 distinct CDR3 sequences, 27% detected once. Sequenced sample: blood. The receptors come from a woman in her 70s in good health.

This chain joins TRBV9 and TRBJ1-6, with a possible D match to TRBD1 (5 bases). The germline CDR1 and CDR2 sequences are SGDLS and YYNGEE. V dropped 3 bases and J dropped 0 bases, with 7 bases sitting between them. CDR3 length: 15 amino acids. The CDR3 coding sequence is TGTGCCAGCAGCGCAGGGAGCTCCTATAATTCACCCCTCCACTTT. Amino acid sequence: CASSAGSSYNSPLHF. The full variable domain, in which reference TRBV9 and TRBJ1-6 provide the parts outside the CDR3, is DSGVTQTPKHLITATGQRVTLRCSPRSGDLSVYWYQQSLDQGLQFLIQYYNGEERAKGNILERFSAQQFPDLHSELNLSSLELGDSALYFCASSAGSSYNSPLHFGNGTRLTVT.

The chain employs TRBV13 and TRBJ2-6; the D is unclear. Germline V CDR1 and CDR2: PRHDT, FYEKMQ (reference sequence). Trimming took 5 bases from V and 1 from J, leaving 6 bases between them. CDR3 length: 14 residues. The CDR3 region is CASSAKSGANVLTF. DNA for the CDR3: TGTGCCAGCAGCGCAAAATCTGGGGCCAACGTCCTGACTTTC.

This clonotype appeared a few times. The CDR3: CASSEEGGPRSAKNIQYF. The CDR3 DNA sequence: TGTGCCAGCAGTGAAGAGGGGGGGCCGCGGTCGGCCAAAAACATTCAGTACTTC. The V and J genes are TRBV2 and TRBJ2-4; perhaps TRBD2 as D (7 bases). Per the germline V gene, CDR1 is SNHLY and CDR2 is FYNNEI. Trimming pared 1 base from V and 1 base from J, leaving 17 bases between. The CDR3 runs to 18 residues.

A few counts support this clonotype. The chain recombines TRBV7-2 with TRBJ2-5, with 8 positions matching TRBD2. This CDR3 comprises 17 residues. The V gene end was trimmed by 5 bases and the J gene end by 1 base; junction bases not matched to a gene: 12. CDR1 and CDR2 from the germline V gene are SGHTA and FQGNSA. DNA for the CDR3: TGTGCCAGCAGCATACGGAGCGGGGGATGGCCCCAAGAGACCCAGTACTTC. Translated, it gives CASSIRSGGWPQETQYF.

In this sample, this clonotype turned up many times. V gene TRBV7-3 combines with J gene TRBJ2-1; 8 bases fit TRBD1. Germline CDR1 reads SGHTA; CDR2 reads FQGTGA. This CDR3 region has 13 residues. Trimming took 5 bases from V and 4 from J; bases not matched to a gene: 1. Here the CDR3 DNA reads TGTGCCAGCAGCCGGACAGGGTACAATGAGCAGTTCTTC. It translates to CASSRTGYNEQFF.

The chain couples TRBV20-1 to TRBJ2-1, with D possibly TRBD2 on 6 matching bases. Germline CDR1 and CDR2: DFQATT and SNEGSKA (reference sequence). Trimming took 4 bases from V and 7 from J, leaving 17 bases between them. This CDR3 spans 14 amino acids. DNA for the CDR3: TGCAGTGCTACAAAGGGACTCCACGGGAATGAGCAGTTCTTC. Protein product: CSATKGLHGNEQFF.

The rearrangement uses TRBV2 and TRBJ2-4; a weak D match, TRBD1 (5 bases). The V end was cut by 3 bases, the J end by 11 bases, with 14 bases between. Germline V gene sequence: CDR1 SNHLY, CDR2 FYNNEI. CDR3 length: 13 residues. CDR3 DNA sequence: TGTGCCAGCAGTGACCTAAAACAGGTGGTTCAGTACTTC. It is translated as CASSDLKQVVQYF.

The chain combines TRBV7-2 with TRBJ1-1; D might be TRBD1 (5 bases). Germline CDR1 is SGHTA and CDR2 is FQGNSA. Trimming cost V 0 bases and J 1 base, with 6 bases left between them. The CDR3 covers 14 residues. The CDR3 DNA is TGTGCCAGCAGCTTAGCGACAGAGAACACTGAAGCTTTCTTT. Its protein product is CASSLATENTEAFF.

This clonotype was counted at least ten times. An end of the junction does not agree with germline; a read error may underlie this. The chain uses TRBV12-3 or TRBV12-4 and TRBJ1-2, with unresolved D. The CDR3 length is 11 residues. The CDR3 loop is CASSPGYGYTF. As DNA, the CDR3 is TGCGCCAGCAGCCCGGGCTATGGCTACACCTTC.

To note about this clonotype: One end of the junction does not line up with germline, which may come from a read error. The gene calls are TRBV14 and TRBJ1-1, with TRBD1 identical over 9 bases. CDR1 is SGHDN, CDR2 FVKESK, per germline. The CDR3 is 13 amino acids. The CDR3 DNA follows: TGTGCCAGCGCGGGACAGGGCAACACTGAAACTTTCTTT. Amino acid sequence: CASAGQGNTETFF.

About this clonotype: The junction and the germline gene differ at one end; a read error may be behind it. The V and J genes are TRBV29-1 and TRBJ2-3, with D possibly being TRBD1 or TRBD2 (5 bases each). This CDR3 comprises 12 residues. CDR1 SQVTM and CDR2 ANQGSEA come from the germline V gene. The CDR3 DNA follows: TGCAGGGTTGGGGGAAGCACAGATACGCAGTATTTT. Translated: CRVGGSTDTQYF.

The J gene is TRBJ1-1, the V gene TRBV6-1; D is uncertain. Germline CDR1 is MNHNS and CDR2 is SASEGT. CDR3 length: 15 residues. With 4 bases removed from V and 1 base from J, the gap between germline ends came to 13 bases. CDR3 nucleotide sequence: TGTGCCAGCAGTGGGGCCCGGCGGGGGAACACTGAAGCTTTCTTT. Its translation is CASSGARRGNTEAFF.

This clonotype has more than one count but fewer than ten. This chain links TRBV20-1 with TRBJ2-1; D tentatively fits TRBD1 or TRBD2 (6 bases each). This CDR3 has 14 amino acids. Germline V gene sequence: CDR1 DFQATT, CDR2 SNEGSKA (reference sequence). The CDR3, as DNA: TGCAGGGCGGGTTCGGGGGCTGCCTACAATGAGCAGTTCTTC. Translation gives CRAGSGAAYNEQFF.

The chain combines TRBV5-1 with TRBJ2-1; 7 nucleotides match TRBD2. Trimming removed 4 bases from V and 0 bases from J; junction bases left unmatched: 10. The germline V gene encodes CDR1 SGHRS and CDR2 YFSETQ. The CDR3 has 17 residues. CDR3 region: CASSLGVAGPSYNEQFF. The CDR3 DNA sequence: TGCGCCAGCAGCCTGGGGGTAGCGGGCCCCTCCTACAATGAGCAGTTCTTC. Variable domain in full (rest from reference TRBV5-1 and TRBJ2-1): KAGVTQTPRYLIKTRGQQVTLSCSPISGHRSVSWYQQTPGQGLQFLFEYFSETQRNKGNFPGRFSGRQFSNSRSEMNVSTLELGDSALYLCASSLGVAGPSYNEQFFGPGTRLTVL.

This rearrangement joins TRBV12-3 or TRBV12-4 to TRBJ1-5, with D possibly being TRBD1 (5 bases). The CDR3 has 18 residues. The germline V and J ends were trimmed by 7 bases and 9 bases, with 31 bases remaining between them. For the CDR3, the DNA is TGTGCCAGCAAGGTCGGGGGAAGGAAGGCCCCTCTGAACCGGCCCCAGCATTTT. This gives the protein CASKVGGRKAPLNRPQHF.

V usage is TRBV6-5 and J usage is TRBJ2-2; no definite D call. Between the trimmed V and J ends, which lost 6 bases and 3 bases, there was a span of 11 bases. The CDR3 spans 14 residues. Germline CDR1 MNHEY, CDR2 SVGAGI. CDR3 in amino acids: CASSPFLDTGELFF. DNA for the CDR3: TGTGCCAGCAGCCCCTTCTTGGACACCGGGGAGCTGTTTTTT.

The chain couples TRBV5-1 to TRBJ2-3, with D hard to call. The ends were cut back, 4 bases at V and 6 bases at J, with 15 bases in the middle. Germline values: CDR1 SGHRS, CDR2 YFSETQ. The length of the CDR3 is 14 residues. The CDR3 sequence is CASSDLQGSDTQYF. CDR3 coding DNA: TGCGCCAGCAGCGACCTCCAAGGAAGTGATACGCAGTATTTT.

The V call is TRBV6-2 or TRBV6-3, the J call TRBJ2-7, with 7 bases that match TRBD2. The V and J ends lost 5 bases and 7 bases, in that order; junction bases with no gene match: 8. The CDR3 extends over 13 amino acids. Germline V gene data show CDR1 as MNHEY and CDR2 as SVGEGT. This chain's CDR3 is CASSVAGVREQYF. In DNA, the CDR3 is TGTGCCAGCAGTGTGGCGGGGGTAAGGGAGCAGTACTTC.

This clonotype has only a few counts. The V gene is TRBV6-6, the J gene TRBJ1-5; D is ambiguous. Germline V CDR1 and CDR2: MNHNY, SVGAGI (reference sequence). V was shortened by 5 bases and J by 3 bases, with 11 bases between the two germline ends. The CDR3 sequence is 14 residues long. CDR3 region: CASSHSLTNQPQHF. The DNA for the CDR3 is TGTGCCAGCAGTCACAGTCTCACCAATCAGCCCCAGCATTTT.

The chain uses TRBV7-2 and TRBJ1-1; a possible D gene is TRBD1 (5 bases). The CDR3 is made up of 14 amino acids. V gave up 0 bases and J gave up 3 bases, with 8 bases separating them. The germline gives CDR1 SGHTA, CDR2 FQGNSA. The chain's CDR3 is CASSLAGDYTEAFF. In DNA, the CDR3 is TGTGCCAGCAGCTTAGCAGGGGATTACACTGAAGCTTTCTTT.

The V and J genes are TRBV25-1 and TRBJ1-2; D gene ambiguous. V shed 2 bases and J shed 2 bases, with 9 bases lying between them. CDR1 is MGHDK and CDR2 is SYGVNS in the germline V gene. The CDR3 runs 14 residues. CDR3 in DNA: TGTGCCAGCAGTGAACTGGGATCGAACTATGGCTACACCTTC. Its translation: CASSELGSNYGYTF.